This T cell receptor beta chain stems from a study of shared clonotypes between healthy human individuals. Repertoires were generated with immunoSEQ multiplex PCR, while TCRdb's copy carries only in-frame clones and drops some. The sample has some 2,100,000 clones; approximately 94% are singletons. Only one count was recorded for this clone. Antigen unknown. V lost 8 bases, J lost 2 bases, and 9 bases stayed unmatched. The length of the CDR3 is 15 residues. Germline CDR1 MNHNS, CDR2 SASEGT. Researchers partitioned CD4+ cells into CD45RA+ naive and CD45RA-negative memory subsets. Findings of the study overall: Some naive CD4 clonotypes, around 5%, turned up in common across a handful of donors.

The chain carries TRBV6-1 and TRBJ2-5; 9 nucleotides match TRBD1. Sequenced sample: naive CD4+ T cells sorted from blood. As to subset: CD45RA+ positively selected. The sequence was collected from a man between 18 and 35 years old in good health. The CDR3 reads CASLRDRVLQETQYF. CDR3 nucleotide sequence: TGTGCCAGCCTGAGGGACAGGGTCTTGCAAGAGACCCAGTACTTC.